This TCR beta chain was retrieved from a study of shared clonotypes between healthy human individuals. V lost 0 bases, J lost 4 bases, and 5 bases stayed unmatched. Germline V CDR1 and CDR2: SGHRS, YFSETQ. The CDR3 totals 15 residues. Clones were sequenced by immunoSEQ multiplex PCR, and TCRdb holds only the in-frame ones, with some missing. Counted here are 740,000 or so clones, roughly 73% occurring once; the ten biggest clones make up around 1.8%. The chain has TRBV5-1 and TRBJ2-7; 9 bases align to TRBD1. This sequence originates from a woman in her 30s in good health. Sample: memory CD4+ T cells sorted from blood. Subset here: CD45RA-negative fraction. The CDR3 nucleotides are TGCGCCAGCAGCTTGGAGTGGGACAGGGTTTACGAGCAGTACTTC. It specifies CASSLEWDRVYEQYF. The complete variable domain, with remaining parts taken from reference TRBV5-1 and TRBJ2-7, reads KAGVTQTPRYLIKTRGQQVTLSCSPISGHRSVSWYQQTPGQGLQFLFEYFSETQRNKGNFPGRFSGRQFSNSRSEMNVSTLELGDSALYLCASSLEWDRVYEQYFGPGTRLTVT.